What follows are 29 T cell receptor beta chains derived from one specimen sequenced in a study of response to subunit inactivated influenza vaccine (dated by TCRdb to the late 2010s). Library construction relied on RT-PCR. Sequencing relied on an Illumina HiSeq 2500. Through fastp at Q25 and MiXCR, TCRdb rebuilt clones from the public reads, retaining in-frame beta chains. Under each unique CDR3 protein, matching rows form one entry showing the most common genes and DNA. The sample contains about half a million distinct CDR3 sequences, 25% of them found a single time. Approximately 2% of the sample belongs to the ten largest clones. The source was CD4+ T cells sorted from PBMCs, collected 4 to 6 days after vaccination. The receptors were gathered from a man aged 50 to 60 who received an inactivated influenza vaccine. Donor details come from another sample of the same person, matched by shared clones.

The sample holds a few counts of this clonotype. The chain uses TRBV3-1 and TRBJ2-1, with 8 bases aligning to TRBD2. Germline V gene lookup returns CDR1 LGHDT and CDR2 YNNKEL (reference sequence). The CDR3 sequence is 16 residues long. Unmatched junction bases numbered 7, after V lost 6 bases and J lost 0 bases. The CDR3 sequence: CASRPSGSSSYNEQFF. CDR3 DNA: TGTGCCAGCAGACCAAGCGGGAGTAGCTCCTACAATGAGCAGTTCTTC.

The V and J genes are TRBV29-1 and TRBJ2-3, with TRBD2 matching 10 bases. The CDR3 loop spans 14 amino acids. V dropped 2 bases and J dropped 4; count of bases not matched to a gene: 3. Germline assignment: CDR1 SQVTM and CDR2 ANQGSEA. CDR3 coding DNA: TGCAGCGTTGAAAAGCGGGGGGGCTCAGATACGCAGTATTTT. This encodes CSVEKRGGSDTQYF.

This clonotype has more than one count but fewer than ten. The chain uses TRBV20-1 and TRBJ1-6; D is possibly TRBD1 (6 bases). Germline V lookup: CDR1 DFQATT, CDR2 SNEGSKA (reference sequence). The CDR3 length is 12 residues. Trimming removed 6 bases at V and 8 bases at J, with 11 bases between. The CDR3 spells CSAGTKHSPLHF. CDR3 nucleotides: TGCAGTGCGGGGACAAAACATTCACCCCTCCACTTT.

The V call is TRBV5-6, the J call TRBJ2-2; D unresolved. Germline V CDR1 and CDR2: SGHDT, YYEEEE. Trimming shortened V by 2 bases and J by 7 bases, and 12 bases separated the two germline ends. The CDR3 has 14 amino acids. In nucleotides, the CDR3 is TGTGCCAGCAGCTTCCGGACCGTCAGCGGGGAGCTGTTTTTT. Translating it yields CASSFRTVSGELFF. Supplemented by reference TRBV5-6 and TRBJ2-2, the full variable domain reads DAGVTQSPTHLIKTRGQQVTLRCSPKSGHDTVSWYQQALGQGPQFIFQYYEEEERQRGNFPDRFSGHQFPNYSSELNVNALLLGDSALYLCASSFRTVSGELFFGEGSRLTVL.

This clonotype came up a few times. The chain employs TRBV20-1 and TRBJ2-1; the match to TRBD2 covers 8 bases. V was clipped by 0 bases and J by 5 bases; unmatched bases: 6. The CDR3 covers 15 residues. Germline V gene lookup returns CDR1 DFQATT and CDR2 SNEGSKA (reference sequence). The CDR3 coding sequence is TGCAGTGCTAGAGAGATTAGCGGGAACGACAATGAGCAGTTCTTC. As protein: CSAREISGNDNEQFF.

The gene calls are TRBV12-3 or TRBV12-4 and TRBJ2-2; unclear D gene. CDR3 length: 15 amino acids. V lost 3 bases and J lost 5, with 13 bases in between. The CDR3 is CASSFTSPRTGELFF. CDR3 bases: TGTGCCAGCAGTTTCACGTCCCCGAGGACCGGGGAGCTGTTTTTT.

This clonotype appeared many times. This chain joins TRBV12-3 or TRBV12-4 and TRBJ2-1; 14 nucleotides line up with TRBD2. The CDR3 totals 15 residues. V lost 6 bases, J lost 9 bases, and 7 bases stayed unmatched. DNA for the CDR3: TGTGCCAGCAGGTTGACTAGCGGGAGGGCCGTTGAGCAGTTCTTC. Its protein product is CASRLTSGRAVEQFF.

V and J are TRBV3-1 and TRBJ2-1; D may be TRBD1 (5 bases). V gave up 1 base and J gave up 2 bases, with 15 bases separating them. Per the germline V gene, CDR1 is LGHDT and CDR2 is YNNKEL (reference sequence). CDR3 length: 17 residues. CDR3 sequence: CASSQVATGPTYNEQFF. The CDR3 DNA is TGTGCCAGCAGCCAAGTCGCAACAGGTCCAACCTACAATGAGCAGTTCTTC.

V and J are TRBV12-3 or TRBV12-4 and TRBJ2-7; 9 bases match TRBD1. The CDR3 is 14 residues long. Unmatched junction bases numbered 5, after V lost 6 bases and J lost 2 bases. The CDR3 region is CASRDRGAAYEQYF. Here the CDR3 DNA reads TGTGCCAGCAGGGACAGGGGTGCGGCCTACGAGCAGTACTTC.

This clonotype was counted ten times or more. The chain couples TRBV12-3 or TRBV12-4 to TRBJ2-3; D gene unclear. CDR3 size: 12 residues. Trimming left V 6 bases short and J 1 base short, with 5 bases between. The chain's CDR3 is CASRQGTDTQYF. The DNA of the CDR3 is TGTGCCAGCAGGCAAGGCACAGATACGCAGTATTTT.

V is TRBV20-1 and J is TRBJ1-2, with D hard to call. The CDR3 consists of 13 residues. V was shortened by 1 base and J by 2 bases, with 8 bases between the two germline ends. Germline CDR1 reads DFQATT; CDR2 reads SNEGSKA (reference sequence). The CDR3 here is CSARVLGNYGYTF. The CDR3, as DNA: TGCAGTGCTAGAGTATTGGGCAACTATGGCTACACCTTC.

The rearrangement links TRBV18 to TRBJ2-7; either TRBD1 or TRBD2 may fit D (5 bases each). V was shortened by 1 base and J by 5 bases, with 21 bases between the two germline ends. This CDR3 has 17 amino acids. Germline V gives CDR1 KGHSH, CDR2 LQKENI. CDR3 DNA sequence: TGTGCCAGCTCACCACGACTTGGGACCCGAAACTTAGACGAGCAGTACTTC. Protein sequence: CASSPRLGTRNLDEQYF.

The table lists this clonotype with many counts. One junction end disagrees with the germline gene, perhaps due to a read error. The chain is built from TRBV7-2 and TRBJ2-1; D not certain. This CDR3 comprises 11 residues. From germline, CDR1 is SGHTA and CDR2 FQGNSA. This chain's CDR3 is CASSLFDEQFF. CDR3 sequence (DNA): TGCGCCAGCAGCTTGTTCGATGAGCAGTTCTTC. Together with reference TRBV7-2 and TRBJ2-1, the CDR3 gives the full variable domain: GAGVSQSPSNKVTEKGKDVELRCDPISGHTALYWYRQSLGQGLEFLIYFQGNSAPDKSGLPSDRFSAERTGGSVSTLTIQRTQQEDSAVYLCASSLFDEQFFGPGTRLTVL.

This clonotype was seen only a few times. The CDR3 DNA reads as TGTGCCAGCAGCGGAAACCGGGTTTCAGGGGGCGAGCAGTACTTC. It yields the protein CASSGNRVSGGEQYF. The chain combines TRBV7-8 with TRBJ2-7, with 7 bases lining up with TRBD1. From germline, CDR1 is SGHVS and CDR2 FQNEAQ. The trim removed 5 bases at V and 6 bases at J, leaving 13 bases unmatched. The CDR3 runs 15 residues.

The CDR3 sequence: CASTPGHPQNIQYF. Here the CDR3 DNA reads TGTGCCAGCACCCCCGGGCACCCCCAGAACATTCAGTACTTC. The chain has TRBV12-3 or TRBV12-4 and TRBJ2-4; no clear D. V was pared by 7 bases and J by 7 bases, with 17 bases between. CDR3 size: 14 residues.

This rearrangement joins TRBV24-1 to TRBJ2-1; TRBD1 aligns across 10 bases. The length of the CDR3 is 19 residues. The junction had 17 bases not matched to a gene; V was cut back by 4 bases and J by 6 bases. Germline V gene data show CDR1 as KGHDR and CDR2 as SFDVKD. This chain's CDR3 is CATSDLGIWGQGSANEQFF. In DNA form, the CDR3 reads TGTGCCACCAGTGACTTGGGAATCTGGGGACAGGGGTCGGCCAATGAGCAGTTCTTC.

J is TRBJ2-7 and V is TRBV21-1; the table's D call of TRBD2 was not tested on the DNA. TRBV21-1 is a known pseudogene. This CDR3 has 18 residues. The CDR3 protein is CASSKGGTSGSHSYEQYF. DNA for the CDR3: TGTGCCAGCAGCAAAGGAGGGACTAGCGGGAGCCACTCCTACGAGCAGTACTTC.

In its sample, this clonotype was seen a few times. The V and J genes are TRBV9 and TRBJ2-1; the D is unclear. The CDR3 consists of 12 residues. Looked up from germline, CDR1 is SGDLS and CDR2 is YYNGEE. Trimming pared 0 bases from V and 12 bases from J, leaving 10 bases between. The CDR3: CASSVGNSRQFF. CDR3 nucleotides: TGTGCCAGCAGCGTAGGGAACTCGCGGCAGTTCTTC.

This clonotype was counted only a few times. The chain has TRBV12-3 or TRBV12-4 and TRBJ1-1, with D possibly matching TRBD1 (5 bases). This CDR3 contains 13 residues. The ends were cut back, 3 bases at V and 4 bases at J, with 9 bases in the middle. The CDR3 DNA reads as TGTGCCAGCAGTTTTTTGGGGCCCACTGAAGCTTTCTTT. Amino acid sequence: CASSFLGPTEAFF.

The table lists this clonotype with a few counts. V usage is TRBV5-1 and J usage is TRBJ1-5; unclear D gene. CDR3 length: 14 amino acids. CDR1 SGHRS and CDR2 YFSETQ come from the germline V gene. V was trimmed by 1 base and J by 5 bases, leaving 10 bases between them. As DNA, the CDR3 is TGCGCCAGCAGCTTGTTATCGGGAGATCAGCCCCAGCATTTT. Amino acid sequence: CASSLLSGDQPQHF.

This clonotype was picked up a small number of times. The V call is TRBV4-3, the J call TRBJ2-3, with D tentatively TRBD2 (6 bases). Germline CDR1 LGHNA, CDR2 YSLEER. Trimming took 0 bases from V and 4 from J, leaving 11 bases between them. The CDR3 has 15 residues. CDR3 amino acids: CASSQEARGSDTQYF. In nucleotides, the CDR3 is TGCGCCAGCAGCCAAGAGGCCCGGGGGTCAGATACGCAGTATTTT.

The chain uses TRBV7-8 and TRBJ2-1, with TRBD2 identical over 11 bases. The germline CDR1 and CDR2 sequences are SGHVS and FQNEAQ. The length of the CDR3 is 17 residues. Trimming took 5 bases from V and 7 from J; bases not matched to a gene: 13. DNA of the CDR3: TGTGCCAGCAGCCCACTTCGTGGACTAGCGGGTTCGAATGAGCAGTTCTTC. Translation: CASSPLRGLAGSNEQFF.

This clonotype showed up just a few times. The chain couples TRBV5-1 to TRBJ2-1; D might be TRBD1 or TRBD2, each matching 6 bases. V was clipped by 3 bases and J by 4 bases, with 17 bases between them. CDR3 length: 16 residues. Germline V CDR1 and CDR2: SGHRS, YFSETQ. In DNA, the CDR3 is TGCGCCAGCAGCTCAGGGGCGGGGCAGCTGTACAATGAGCAGTTCTTC. Its protein is CASSSGAGQLYNEQFF.

The genes are TRBV7-8 and TRBJ2-3; D possibly corresponds to TRBD2 (7 bases). V was clipped by 3 bases and J by 1 base, with 14 bases between them. There are 16 residues in the CDR3. CDR1 SGHVS and CDR2 FQNEAQ come from the germline V gene. Written as DNA, the CDR3 is TGTGCCAGCAGCTTCTTGGGGGGGCTGGGCACAGATACGCAGTATTTT. Translating gives CASSFLGGLGTDTQYF.

This clonotype appeared a few times. This chain links TRBV5-1 with TRBJ2-5; TRBD1 matches 7 bases. CDR1 and CDR2 from the germline V gene are SGHRS and YFSETQ. This CDR3 is 15 amino acids long. The V gene end was trimmed by 4 bases and the J gene end by 2 bases; junction bases not matched to a gene: 8. The CDR3 DNA is TGCGCCAGCAGCACCGGGACAGACGTACAAGAGACCCAGTACTTC. The encoded protein is CASSTGTDVQETQYF.

The chain employs TRBV7-9 and TRBJ1-5; D may be TRBD1 (5 bases). The V gene lost 3 bases and the J gene lost 5 bases, with 11 bases spanning the gap. Germline assignment: CDR1 SEHNR and CDR2 FQNEAQ (reference sequence). This CDR3 region has 14 residues. CDR3 nucleotides: TGTGCCAGCAGCTTTGGCCAGGGTGATCAGCCCCAGCATTTT. Its translation is CASSFGQGDQPQHF.

The chain carries TRBV20-1 and TRBJ2-7, with D tentatively TRBD2 (5 bases). V was trimmed by 6 bases and J by 0 bases, leaving 12 bases between them. Looked up from germline, CDR1 is DFQATT and CDR2 is SNEGSKA (reference sequence). The CDR3 is 13 amino acids. Here the CDR3 DNA reads TGCAGTGCCGTGGCTGGGAGCTCCTACGAGCAGTACTTC. This translates into CSAVAGSSYEQYF.

This clonotype was recorded a few times. The rearrangement joins TRBV6-5 to TRBJ2-4; tentative D call: TRBD2 (5 bases). CDR1 MNHEY and CDR2 SVGAGI come from the germline V gene. V was clipped by 0 bases and J by 5 bases, with 11 bases between them. This CDR3 is 15 amino acids long. For the CDR3, the DNA is TGTGCCAGCAGTTACTCGAGTAGCGTCGAAAACATTCAGTACTTC. This sequence encodes CASSYSSSVENIQYF.

This clonotype occurred a few times. In nucleotides, the CDR3 is TGTGCCAGCAGCTTAGCGAGTGGAGCGGGGTTGGATACGCAGTATTTT. This translates into CASSLASGAGLDTQYF. This sequence joins TRBV7-8 and TRBJ2-3; 7 bases agree with TRBD2. Germline CDR1 and CDR2: SGHVS and FQNEAQ. The CDR3 has 16 amino acids. Trimming cost V 0 bases and J 6 bases; bases outside gene matches: 9. Looking up the rest from reference TRBV7-8 and TRBJ2-3 gives the full variable domain: GAGVSQSPRYKVAKRGQDVALRCDPISGHVSLFWYQQALGQGPEFLTYFQNEAQLDKSGLPSDRFFAERPEGSVSTLKIQRTQQEDSAVYLCASSLASGAGLDTQYFGPGTRLTVL.